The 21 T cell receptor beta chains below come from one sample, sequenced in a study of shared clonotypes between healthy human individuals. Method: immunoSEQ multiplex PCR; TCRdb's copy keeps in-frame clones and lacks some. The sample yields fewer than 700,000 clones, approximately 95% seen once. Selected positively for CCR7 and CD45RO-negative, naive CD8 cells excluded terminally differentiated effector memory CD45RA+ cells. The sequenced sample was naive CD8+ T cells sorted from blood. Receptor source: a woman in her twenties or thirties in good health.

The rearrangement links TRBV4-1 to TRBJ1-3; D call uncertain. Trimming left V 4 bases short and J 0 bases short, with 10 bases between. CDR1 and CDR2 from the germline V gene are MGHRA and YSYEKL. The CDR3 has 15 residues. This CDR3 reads CASSPSSNSGNTIYF. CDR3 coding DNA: TGCGCCAGCAGCCCCTCGTCGAACTCTGGAAACACCATATATTTT.

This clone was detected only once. The CDR3 is CASSFMVGYNEQFF. The DNA of the CDR3 is TGTGCCAGCAGTTTTATGGTCGGATACAATGAGCAGTTCTTC. The genes are TRBV27 and TRBJ2-1; no definite D call. The CDR3 is 14 residues long. V was pared by 3 bases and J by 4 bases, with 10 bases between. Germline V gene data show CDR1 as MNHEY and CDR2 as SMNVEV (reference sequence).

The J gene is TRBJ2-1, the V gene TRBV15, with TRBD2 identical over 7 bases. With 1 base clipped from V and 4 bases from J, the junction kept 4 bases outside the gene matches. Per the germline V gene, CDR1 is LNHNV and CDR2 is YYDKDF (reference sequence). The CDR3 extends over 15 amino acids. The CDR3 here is CATSRGRERYNEQFF. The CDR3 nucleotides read TGTGCCACCAGCAGAGGGCGGGAGAGGTACAATGAGCAGTTCTTC.

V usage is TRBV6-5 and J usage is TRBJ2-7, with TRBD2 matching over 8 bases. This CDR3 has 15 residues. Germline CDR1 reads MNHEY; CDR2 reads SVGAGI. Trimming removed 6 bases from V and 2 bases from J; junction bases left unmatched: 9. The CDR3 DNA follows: TGTGCCAGCAGCCGATTAGCGGGACCAACCTACGAGCAGTACTTC. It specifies CASSRLAGPTYEQYF.

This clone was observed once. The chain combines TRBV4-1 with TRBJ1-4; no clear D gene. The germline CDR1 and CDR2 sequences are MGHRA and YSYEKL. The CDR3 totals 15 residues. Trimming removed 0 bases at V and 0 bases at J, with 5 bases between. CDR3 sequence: CASSQDSPTNEKLFF. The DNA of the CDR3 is TGCGCCAGCAGCCAAGATTCCCCAACTAATGAAAAACTGTTTTTT.

CDR3: CASSTLPDTIYF. CDR3 coding DNA: TGTGCCAGCAGCACCTTACCAGACACCATATATTTT. V usage is TRBV11-2 and J usage is TRBJ1-3; D gene ambiguous. The CDR3 has 12 residues. Germline lookup yields CDR1 SGHAT and CDR2 FQNNGV. Trimming took off 5 bases at V and 8 bases at J, with 10 bases between the two ends.

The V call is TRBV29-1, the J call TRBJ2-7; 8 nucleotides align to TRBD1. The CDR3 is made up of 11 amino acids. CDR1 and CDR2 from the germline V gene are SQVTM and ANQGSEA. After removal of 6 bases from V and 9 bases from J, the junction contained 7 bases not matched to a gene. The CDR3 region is CSVSRDRSQYF. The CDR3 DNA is TGCAGCGTATCAAGGGACAGGTCGCAGTACTTC.

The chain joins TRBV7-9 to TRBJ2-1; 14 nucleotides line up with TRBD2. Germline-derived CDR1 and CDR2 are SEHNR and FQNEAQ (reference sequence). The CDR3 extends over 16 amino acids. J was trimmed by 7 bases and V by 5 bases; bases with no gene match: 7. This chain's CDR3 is CASSPGTSGRFNEQFF. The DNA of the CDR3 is TGTGCCAGCAGCCCGGGGACTAGCGGGAGATTTAATGAGCAGTTCTTC.

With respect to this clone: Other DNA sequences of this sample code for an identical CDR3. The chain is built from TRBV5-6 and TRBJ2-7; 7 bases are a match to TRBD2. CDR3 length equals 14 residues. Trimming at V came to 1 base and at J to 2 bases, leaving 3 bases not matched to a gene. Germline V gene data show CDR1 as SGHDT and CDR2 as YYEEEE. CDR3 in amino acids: CASSLSSGAYEQYF. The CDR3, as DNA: TGTGCCAGCAGCTTGTCTAGCGGTGCCTACGAGCAGTACTTC. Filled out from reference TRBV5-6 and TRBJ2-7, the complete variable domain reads DAGVTQSPTHLIKTRGQQVTLRCSPKSGHDTVSWYQQALGQGPQFIFQYYEEEERQRGNFPDRFSGHQFPNYSSELNVNALLLGDSALYLCASSLSSGAYEQYFGPGTRLTVT.

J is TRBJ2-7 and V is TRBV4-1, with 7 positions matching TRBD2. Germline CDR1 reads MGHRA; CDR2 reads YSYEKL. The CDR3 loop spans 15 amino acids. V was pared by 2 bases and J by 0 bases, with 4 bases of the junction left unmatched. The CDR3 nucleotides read TGCGCCAGCAGCCAAACTAGCGACAACTCCTACGAGCAGTACTTC. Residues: CASSQTSDNSYEQYF.

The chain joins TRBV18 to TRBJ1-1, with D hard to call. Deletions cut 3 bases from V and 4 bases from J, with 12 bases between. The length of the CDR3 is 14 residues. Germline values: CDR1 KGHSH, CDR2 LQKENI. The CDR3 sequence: CASSPEKLVTEAFF. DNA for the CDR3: TGTGCCAGCTCACCCGAGAAATTGGTCACTGAAGCTTTCTTT.

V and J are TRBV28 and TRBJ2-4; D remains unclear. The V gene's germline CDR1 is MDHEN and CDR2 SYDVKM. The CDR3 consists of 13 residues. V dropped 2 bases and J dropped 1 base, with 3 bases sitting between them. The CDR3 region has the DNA TGTGCCAGCAGTTTAGGGGCCAAAAACATTCAGTACTTC. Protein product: CASSLGAKNIQYF.

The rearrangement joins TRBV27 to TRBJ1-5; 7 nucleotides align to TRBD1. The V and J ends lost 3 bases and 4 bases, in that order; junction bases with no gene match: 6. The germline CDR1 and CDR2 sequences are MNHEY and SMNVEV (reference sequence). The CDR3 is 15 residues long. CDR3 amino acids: CASSFGSGQNQPQHF. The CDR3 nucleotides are TGTGCCAGCAGTTTTGGGTCGGGACAGAATCAGCCCCAGCATTTT.

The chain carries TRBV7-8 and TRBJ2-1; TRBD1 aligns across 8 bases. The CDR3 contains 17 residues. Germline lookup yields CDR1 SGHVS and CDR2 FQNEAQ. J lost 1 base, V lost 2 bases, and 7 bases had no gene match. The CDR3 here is CASSLRNRQGSYNEQFF. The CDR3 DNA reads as TGTGCCAGCAGCTTACGGAACAGACAGGGGTCCTACAATGAGCAGTTCTTC.

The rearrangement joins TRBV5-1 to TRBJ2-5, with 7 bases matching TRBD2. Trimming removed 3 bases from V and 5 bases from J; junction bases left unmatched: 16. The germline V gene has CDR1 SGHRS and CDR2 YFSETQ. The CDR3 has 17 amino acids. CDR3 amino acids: CASSWGGLAGEDETQYF. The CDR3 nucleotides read TGCGCCAGCAGCTGGGGCGGTCTGGCGGGGGAGGACGAGACCCAGTACTTC.

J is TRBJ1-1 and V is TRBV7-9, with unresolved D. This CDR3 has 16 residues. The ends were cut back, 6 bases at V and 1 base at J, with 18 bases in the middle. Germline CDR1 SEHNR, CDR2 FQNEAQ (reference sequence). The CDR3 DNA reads TGTGCCAGCAGTTTGGCCCGGGCAAAACGGAACACTGAAGCTTTCTTT. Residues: CASSLARAKRNTEAFF.

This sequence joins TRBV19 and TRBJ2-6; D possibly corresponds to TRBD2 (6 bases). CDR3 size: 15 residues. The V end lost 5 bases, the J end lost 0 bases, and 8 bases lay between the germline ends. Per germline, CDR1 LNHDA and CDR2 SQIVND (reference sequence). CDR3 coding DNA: TGTGCCAGTAGTTGGGGGGTCTCTGGGGCCAACGTCCTGACTTTC. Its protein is CASSWGVSGANVLTF.

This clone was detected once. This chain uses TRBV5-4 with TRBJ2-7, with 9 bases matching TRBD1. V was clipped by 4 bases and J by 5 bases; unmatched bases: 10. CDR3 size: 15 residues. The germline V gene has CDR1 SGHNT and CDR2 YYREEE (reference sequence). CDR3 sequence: CASSITGGLIDEQYF. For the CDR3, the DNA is TGTGCCAGCAGCATAACAGGGGGCTTGATAGACGAGCAGTACTTC.

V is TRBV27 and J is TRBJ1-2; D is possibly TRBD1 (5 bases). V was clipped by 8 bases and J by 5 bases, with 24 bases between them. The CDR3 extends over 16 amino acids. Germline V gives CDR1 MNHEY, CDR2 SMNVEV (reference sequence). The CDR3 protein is CASGILRGDGLYGYTF. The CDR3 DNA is TGTGCCAGCGGTATTTTGAGGGGCGATGGACTATATGGCTACACCTTC.

The CDR3 DNA reads TGCGCCAGCAGCTTCCGGGCGGGACAGGGGGCCTACGAGCAGTACTTC. Protein: CASSFRAGQGAYEQYF. V usage is TRBV4-1 and J usage is TRBJ2-7; 11 positions agree with TRBD1. Germline trimming cut 5 bases from V and 2 bases from J; bases unmatched to any gene: 8. CDR1 is MGHRA, CDR2 YSYEKL, per germline. This CDR3 contains 16 residues.

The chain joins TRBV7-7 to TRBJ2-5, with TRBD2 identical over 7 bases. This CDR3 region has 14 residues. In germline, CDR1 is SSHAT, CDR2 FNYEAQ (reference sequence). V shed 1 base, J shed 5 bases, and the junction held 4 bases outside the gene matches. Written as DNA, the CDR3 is TGTGCCAGCAGCTTAGGGGCGCGGGGGGAGACCCAGTACTTC. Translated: CASSLGARGETQYF. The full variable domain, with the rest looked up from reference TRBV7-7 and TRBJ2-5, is GAGVSQSPRYKVTKRGQDVTLRCDPISSHATLYWYQQALGQGPEFLTYFNYEAQPDKSGLPSDRFSAERPEGSISTLTIQRTEQRDSAMYRCASSLGARGETQYFGPGTRLLVL.